The source of this TCR beta chain is a study of post-analysis software for immune sequencing data (dated by TCRdb to 2013 to 2016). Notes on the research overall: Disease courses on record covered relapsing-remitting, secondary progressive and progressive-relapsing multiple sclerosis, though some patients had no subtype annotation. A subset of samples was prepared in parallel using single-end sample barcoding, then pooled and co-amplified after Illumina adapter ligation. The patient repertoires were set against about eleven previously published healthy control repertoires from donors whose ages ranged from roughly 6 to 26 years. Paper-wide results and their limitations: The control group was slightly older than the multiple sclerosis patient group. Multiple sclerosis patients had significantly lower normalized Chao1 diversity than controls, a result that suggests substantial peripheral T-cell clonal expansion. Direct clustering with F measure revealed strong co-clustering of samples prepared in the same batch, which led to a batch-effect correction. Significantly higher frequencies in patients than in controls were found for roughly 5 TRBV segments, including TRBV5-6, TRBV5-1 and TRBV20-1.

The protocol used for the library was PCR. Sequencing relied on an Illumina HiSeq 2500. To reduce PCR and sequencing biases, unique molecular identifiers were built into the TCR beta cDNA libraries. Roughly 0.5 million cDNA molecules were obtained per 1 to 10 million input T cells, so each molecule approximated one T cell. Patient libraries were prepared and sequenced with the same protocol used for the earlier healthy control dataset. Within a given batch, samples were prepared together, multiplexed and sequenced on the same HiSeq lane. Per the original workflow: MIGEC was used to process the raw barcoded reads, and molecular identifier groups with only a single read were discarded before consensus assembly and CDR3 extraction. VDJtools was used for post-analysis of the clonotype tables, and diversity was normalized by down-sampling every dataset to the size of the smallest sample. In repertoire overlap clustering, CDR3 amino acid sequences, but not nucleotide sequences, were matched to correct batch-related cross-sample contamination. In TCRdb, the public reads were trimmed at Q25 with fastp and aligned with MiXCR, with productive beta chains retained. Each entry is one CDR3 protein sequence, shown with its most common DNA and genes. The V and J calls were determined by TCRdb, not by the authors. The sample has over 150,000 distinct CDR3 sequences on record, about 30% of them singletons. Approximately 1.5% of the sample belongs to the ten largest clones.

As to this clonotype: What this receptor recognizes is not known. The sample holds no much larger clone one base away, and base qualities are not on file.

TCR beta repertoires were profiled from peripheral blood of 13 young patients with multiple sclerosis to demonstrate the VDJtools post-analysis software. Multiple sclerosis patients were children and adolescents aged about 6 to 16 years. The V end gives up 5 bases and the J end 4 bases, leaving 6 bases in the junction not matched to a gene. Counted from cysteine to phenylalanine, this CDR3 has 13 amino acids. CDR3 DNA is the only sequence kept; it has 39 bases, read in frame from the first base. The germline V gene (reference sequence) provides CDR1 DFQATT and CDR2 SNEGSKA. The chain employs TRBV20-1 and TRBJ2-3; 7 of the junction bases match TRBD2. The sample was blood. The TCR sequence derives from a girl aged 5 to 17 with multiple sclerosis. In nucleotide form, the sequence is TGCAGTGCTGTTAGGGCGGGGGCAGATACGCAGTATTTT. Translation gives CSAVRAGADTQYF.